This TCR beta chain was sequenced for a study of T cell repertoires in cytomegalovirus infection. Study findings and constraints: The response measured ex vivo was dominated by TCR beta clonotypes (HLA-C-restricted and CMV-specific). CMV carriers having the relevant HLA were flagged by cumulative public TCR beta family frequency.

TCRdb reprocessed the reads via MiXCR and lists one record per CDR3 protein. Found here are some 600,000 distinct CDR3 sequences, roughly 24% of them singletons; the top ten hold 7% to 9%. This CDR3 is 16 amino acids long. Per germline, CDR1 SGHNT and CDR2 YENEEA. Trimming took 4 bases from V and 6 from J, leaving 18 bases between them. There are many counts of this clonotype. Its antigen remains unknown. This chain uses TRBV11-3 with TRBJ2-2; D is possibly TRBD1 or TRBD2 (5 bases each). Sequencing was done on a sample of CD8+ T cells from PBMCs. The clonotype originates from a human donor in good health (CMV status not recorded). Some clones in this sample may be carry-over from other donors' samples. CDR3 sequence reads: CASSSRGGQSPGELFF. Here the CDR3 DNA reads TGTGCCAGCAGCTCGAGGGGCGGCCAATCCCCCGGGGAGCTGTTTTTT.